This TCR beta chain was found in a study of blood T cell repertoires in COVID-19. This clone has only one observation. Profiled with immunoSEQ multiplex PCR; TCRdb holds only in-frame clones, not every one. The profile shows some 400,000 clones, around 87% of them singletons. Seattle participants joined during active infection and were tracked over time. The CDR3 is 16 residues long. In germline, CDR1 is MNHEY, CDR2 SVGAGI. The V and J ends lost 2 bases and 3 bases respectively, with 16 bases between them. V is TRBV6-5 and J is TRBJ1-1, with D perhaps TRBD1 (6 bases). This TCR was recovered from a woman aged 55 to 70 with COVID-19, enrolled during active disease. Sequenced input: peripheral blood. The CDR3 DNA sequence: TGTGCCAGCAGTTACGGCTCGGTCAGGGGAGACACTGAAGCTTTCTTT. Protein: CASSYGSVRGDTEAFF.